The text below deals with one T cell receptor beta chain. The CDR3 is made up of 13 amino acids. Germline trimming cut 8 bases from V and 1 base from J; bases unmatched to any gene: 2. CDR1 SEHNR and CDR2 FQNEAQ come from the germline V gene (reference sequence). CD45RO-negative, CCR7-positively selected cells formed the naive CD8 fraction, excluding terminally differentiated effector memory CD45RA+ cells. Profiled with immunoSEQ multiplex PCR; TCRdb holds only in-frame clones, not every one. The sample has some 2.1 million clones, about 94% seen once. This specimen comes from a study of shared clonotypes between healthy human individuals.

The rearrangement joins TRBV7-9 to TRBJ2-4, with 7 positions matching TRBD2. The origin of this receptor is a man aged 18 to 35 in good health. Sequencing was carried out using naive CD8+ T cells sorted from blood. The chain's CDR3 is CASVSGAKNIQYF. The CDR3 coding sequence is TGTGCCAGCGTTAGCGGGGCCAAAAACATTCAGTACTTC.